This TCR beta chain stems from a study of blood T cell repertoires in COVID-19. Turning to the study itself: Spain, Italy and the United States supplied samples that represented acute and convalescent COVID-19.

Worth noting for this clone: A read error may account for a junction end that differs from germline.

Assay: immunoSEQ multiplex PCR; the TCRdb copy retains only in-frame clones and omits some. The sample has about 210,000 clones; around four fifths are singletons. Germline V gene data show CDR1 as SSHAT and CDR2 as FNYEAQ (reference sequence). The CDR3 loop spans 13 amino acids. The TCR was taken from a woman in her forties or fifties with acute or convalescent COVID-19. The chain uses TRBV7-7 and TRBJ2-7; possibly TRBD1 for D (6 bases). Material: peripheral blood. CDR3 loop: CASSLAEGDEQYF. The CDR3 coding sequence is TGTGCTAGCAGCTTAGCAGAGGGGGACGAGCAGTACTTC.